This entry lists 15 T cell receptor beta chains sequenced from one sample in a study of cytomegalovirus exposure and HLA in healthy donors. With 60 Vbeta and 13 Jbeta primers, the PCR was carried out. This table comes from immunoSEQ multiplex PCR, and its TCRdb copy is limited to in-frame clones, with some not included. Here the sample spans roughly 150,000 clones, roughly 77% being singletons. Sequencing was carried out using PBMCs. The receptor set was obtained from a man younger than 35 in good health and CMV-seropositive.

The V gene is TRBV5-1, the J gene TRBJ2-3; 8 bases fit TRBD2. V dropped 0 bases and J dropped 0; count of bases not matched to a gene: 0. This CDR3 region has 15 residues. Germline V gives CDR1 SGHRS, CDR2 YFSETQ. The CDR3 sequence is CASSLVAGSTDTQYF. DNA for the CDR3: TGCGCCAGCAGCTTGGTAGCGGGAAGCACAGATACGCAGTATTTT.

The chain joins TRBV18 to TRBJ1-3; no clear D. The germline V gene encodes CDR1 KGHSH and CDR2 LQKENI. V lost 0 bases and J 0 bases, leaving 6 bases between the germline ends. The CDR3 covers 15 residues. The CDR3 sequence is CASSPPPGSGNTIYF. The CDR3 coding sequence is TGTGCCAGCTCACCACCCCCAGGCTCTGGAAACACCATATATTTT.

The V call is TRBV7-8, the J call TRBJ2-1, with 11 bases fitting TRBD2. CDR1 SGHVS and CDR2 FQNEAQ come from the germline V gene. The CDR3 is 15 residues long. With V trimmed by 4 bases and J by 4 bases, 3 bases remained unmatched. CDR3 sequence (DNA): TGTGCCAGCAGCTCACGGACTAGCGGGTACAATGAGCAGTTCTTC. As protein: CASSSRTSGYNEQFF.

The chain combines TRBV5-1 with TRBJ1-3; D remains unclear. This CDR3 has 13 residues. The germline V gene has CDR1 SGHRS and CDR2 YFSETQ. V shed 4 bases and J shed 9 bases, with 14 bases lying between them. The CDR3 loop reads CASSAAPDATIYF. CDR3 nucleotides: TGCGCCAGCAGCGCGGCGCCTGATGCCACCATATATTTT.

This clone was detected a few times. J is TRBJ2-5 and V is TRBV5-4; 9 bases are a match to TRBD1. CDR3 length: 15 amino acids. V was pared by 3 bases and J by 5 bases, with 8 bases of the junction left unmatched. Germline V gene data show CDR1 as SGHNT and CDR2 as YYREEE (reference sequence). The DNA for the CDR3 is TGTGCCAGCAGCTCCCGACAGGGGGTGGTGGAGACCCAGTACTTC. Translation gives CASSSRQGVVETQYF.

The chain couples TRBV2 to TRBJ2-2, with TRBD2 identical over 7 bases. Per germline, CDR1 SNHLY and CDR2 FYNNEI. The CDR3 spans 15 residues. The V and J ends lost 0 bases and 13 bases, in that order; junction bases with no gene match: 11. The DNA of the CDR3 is TGTGCCAGCAGTGAAGCAGGCGGGAGAGCCCCGGGGCTGTTTTTT. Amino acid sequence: CASSEAGGRAPGLFF. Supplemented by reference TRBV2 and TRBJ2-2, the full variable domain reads EPEVTQTPSHQVTQMGQEVILRCVPISNHLYFYWYRQILGQKVEFLVSFYNNEISEKSEIFDDQFSVERPDGSNFTLKIRSTKLEDSAMYFCASSEAGGRAPGLFFGEGSRLTVL.

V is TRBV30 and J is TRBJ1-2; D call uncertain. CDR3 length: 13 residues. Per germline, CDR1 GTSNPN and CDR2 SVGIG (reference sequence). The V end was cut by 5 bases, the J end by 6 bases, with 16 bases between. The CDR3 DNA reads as TGTGCCTGGGACCAGAGAGGGCGAGATGGCTACACCTTC. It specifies CAWDQRGRDGYTF.

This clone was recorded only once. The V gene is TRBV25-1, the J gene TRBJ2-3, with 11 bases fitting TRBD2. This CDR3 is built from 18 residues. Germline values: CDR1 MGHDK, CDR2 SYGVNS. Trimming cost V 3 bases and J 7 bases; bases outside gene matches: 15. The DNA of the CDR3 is TGTGCCAGCAGTGAGGTCAGGGAGGGTAGCGGGGGGGCAAATACGCAGTATTTT. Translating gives CASSEVREGSGGANTQYF. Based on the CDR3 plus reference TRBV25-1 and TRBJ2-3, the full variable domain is EADIYQTPRYLVIGTGKKITLECSQTMGHDKMYWYQQDPGMELHLIHYSYGVNSTEKGDLSSESTVSRIRTEHFPLTLESARPSHTSQYLCASSEVREGSGGANTQYFGPGTRLTVL.

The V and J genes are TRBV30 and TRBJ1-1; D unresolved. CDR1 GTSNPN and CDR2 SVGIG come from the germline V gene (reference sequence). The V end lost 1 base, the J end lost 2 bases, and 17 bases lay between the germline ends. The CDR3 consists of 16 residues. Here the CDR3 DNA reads TGTGCCTGGAGTGACCCGGTAGGACTGGGCAACACTGAAGCTTTCTTT. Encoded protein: CAWSDPVGLGNTEAFF.

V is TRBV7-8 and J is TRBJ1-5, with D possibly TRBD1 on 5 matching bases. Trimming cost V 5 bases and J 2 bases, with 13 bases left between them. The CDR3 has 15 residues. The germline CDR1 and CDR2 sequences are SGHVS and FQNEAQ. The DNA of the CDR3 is TGTGCCAGCAGCCCAAGGGGTGATGGCAATCAGCCCCAGCATTTT. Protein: CASSPRGDGNQPQHF.

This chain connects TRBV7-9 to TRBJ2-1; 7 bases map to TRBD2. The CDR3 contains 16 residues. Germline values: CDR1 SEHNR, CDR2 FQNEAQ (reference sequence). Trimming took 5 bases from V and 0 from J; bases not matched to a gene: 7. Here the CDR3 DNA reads TGTGCCAGCAGCCCCTCTGGCGGGAGCTCCTACAATGAGCAGTTCTTC. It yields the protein CASSPSGGSSYNEQFF.

The CDR3: CASSGASGAGEETQYF. DNA for the CDR3: TGTGCCAGCAGCGGAGCTTCGGGAGCCGGGGAAGAGACCCAGTACTTC. The chain has TRBV11-3 and TRBJ2-5; TRBD2 is a possible D gene (6 bases). Trimming cost V 5 bases and J 3 bases, with 19 bases left between them. The CDR3 covers 16 residues. Germline values: CDR1 SGHNT, CDR2 YENEEA.

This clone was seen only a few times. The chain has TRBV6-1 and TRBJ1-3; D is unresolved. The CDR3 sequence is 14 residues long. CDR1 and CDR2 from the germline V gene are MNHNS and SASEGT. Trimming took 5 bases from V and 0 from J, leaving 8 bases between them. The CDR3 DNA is TGTGCCAGCAGTTCCCTCAGCTCTGGAAACACCATATATTTT. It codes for CASSSLSSGNTIYF.

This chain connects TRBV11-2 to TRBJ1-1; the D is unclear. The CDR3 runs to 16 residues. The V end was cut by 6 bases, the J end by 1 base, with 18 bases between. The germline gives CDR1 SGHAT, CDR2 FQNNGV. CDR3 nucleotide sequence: TGTGCCAGCAGAGGAGACGGGTGGGGAGAGAACACTGAAGCTTTCTTT. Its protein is CASRGDGWGENTEAFF.

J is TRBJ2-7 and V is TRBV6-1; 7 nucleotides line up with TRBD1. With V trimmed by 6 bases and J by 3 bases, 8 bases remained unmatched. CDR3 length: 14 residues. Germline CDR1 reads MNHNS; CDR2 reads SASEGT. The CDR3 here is CASRGQPPLYEQYV. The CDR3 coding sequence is TGTGCCAGCAGGGGACAGCCACCACTCTACGAGCAGTACGTC.